The 9 T cell receptor beta chains below were found in one sample sequenced in a study of a mutant IDH1 vaccine in newly diagnosed glioma. The time point was: baseline, week 1 (first vaccination visit). The treatment was: pre-vaccination baseline after standard-of-care therapy. Clones were read by immunoSEQ multiplex PCR, and TCRdb kept only the in-frame ones, dropping some. The table has roughly 41,000 clones, just under 80% seen once. Material: PBMCs, obtained from a glioma patient treated with radiotherapy, temozolomide or both. The source is a man between 35 and 55 years old with glioma. Some clones in this sample may be carry-over from other donors' samples.

Here the CDR3 reads CSVGGAYTEAFF. As DNA, the CDR3 is TGCAGCGTTGGGGGAGCCTACACTGAAGCTTTCTTT. The gene calls are TRBV29-1 and TRBJ1-1; no definite D call. This CDR3 comprises 12 residues. CDR1 SQVTM and CDR2 ANQGSEA come from the germline V gene. V lost 4 bases and J 3 bases, leaving 9 bases between the germline ends.

The chain has TRBV5-1 and TRBJ1-3; no clear D. V dropped 1 base and J dropped 0 bases, with 11 bases sitting between them. CDR1 is SGHRS and CDR2 is YFSETQ in the germline V gene. The CDR3 is 16 residues long. CDR3 sequence: CASSLWTLSSGNTIYF. The CDR3 DNA is TGCGCCAGCAGCTTGTGGACGCTTAGCTCTGGAAACACCATATATTTT. Complete variable domain (other parts from reference TRBV5-1 and TRBJ1-3): KAGVTQTPRYLIKTRGQQVTLSCSPISGHRSVSWYQQTPGQGLQFLFEYFSETQRNKGNFPGRFSGRQFSNSRSEMNVSTLELGDSALYLCASSLWTLSSGNTIYFGEGSWLTVV.

The chain uses TRBV15 and TRBJ1-3; D remains unclear. V lost 4 bases and J 2 bases, leaving 6 bases between the germline ends. The CDR3 loop spans 13 amino acids. Germline loops: CDR1 LNHNV, CDR2 YYDKDF (reference sequence). The CDR3 region is CATSNRPGNTIYF. The DNA for the CDR3 is TGTGCCACCAGCAACCGGCCTGGAAACACCATATATTTT.

The chain combines TRBV28 with TRBJ1-5, with 8 bases identical to TRBD1. The CDR3 runs to 15 residues. The junction had 12 bases not matched to a gene; V was cut back by 8 bases and J by 6 bases. Germline loops: CDR1 MDHEN, CDR2 SYDVKM. The CDR3 nucleotides are TGTGCCAGCGGAATACTCAGGGGGCGCGTTCAGCCCCAGCATTTT. The encoded protein is CASGILRGRVQPQHF.

The V and J genes are TRBV28 and TRBJ1-5; perhaps TRBD1 as D (6 bases). CDR1 MDHEN and CDR2 SYDVKM come from the germline V gene. Trimming cost V 2 bases and J 6 bases, with 14 bases left between them. The CDR3 spans 15 residues. The CDR3 sequence is CASSLRAGVGQPQHF. In DNA form, the CDR3 reads TGTGCCAGCAGTTTAAGGGCAGGGGTTGGTCAGCCCCAGCATTTT.

The chain recombines TRBV7-9 with TRBJ2-2; 8 bases fit TRBD2. Germline lookup yields CDR1 SEHNR and CDR2 FQNEAQ (reference sequence). The CDR3 sequence is 16 residues long. V lost 5 bases to trimming and J lost 6 bases; unmatched junction nucleotides: 11. Here the CDR3 DNA reads TGTGCCAGCAGCCCCTCACCGGGACTAGGATCCGGGGAGCTGTTTTTT. Its translation: CASSPSPGLGSGELFF. Filled out from reference TRBV7-9 and TRBJ2-2, the complete variable domain reads DTGVSQNPRHKITKRGQNVTFRCDPISEHNRLYWYRQTLGQGPEFLTYFQNEAQLEKSRLLSDRFSAERPKGSFSTLEIQRTEQGDSAMYLCASSPSPGLGSGELFFGEGSRLTVL.

The chain carries TRBV19 and TRBJ2-2, with D maybe TRBD2 (5 bases). Between the trimmed V and J ends, which lost 4 bases and 2 bases, there was a span of 11 bases. This CDR3 spans 15 amino acids. The germline gives CDR1 LNHDA, CDR2 SQIVND (reference sequence). The CDR3 is CASSTGERNTGELFF. The CDR3 DNA reads as TGTGCCAGTAGTACCGGGGAAAGAAACACCGGGGAGCTGTTTTTT.

This clone was observed once. V and J are TRBV9 and TRBJ1-3; possible D gene TRBD1, 5 bases. Between the trimmed V and J ends, which lost 0 bases and 2 bases, there was a span of 9 bases. Germline V gene lookup returns CDR1 SGDLS and CDR2 YYNGEE. The CDR3 consists of 15 residues. This CDR3 reads CASSVGGTAGNTIYF. The CDR3, as DNA: TGTGCCAGCAGCGTAGGAGGGACGGCTGGAAACACCATATATTTT.

This clone has more than one count but fewer than ten. V usage is TRBV19 and J usage is TRBJ1-4, with TRBD1 identical over 7 bases. Germline V gene sequence: CDR1 LNHDA, CDR2 SQIVND (reference sequence). Unmatched junction bases numbered 10, after V lost 5 bases and J lost 7 bases. The CDR3 runs to 15 residues. The CDR3 is CASSADRALSEKLFF. The DNA for the CDR3 is TGTGCCAGTAGTGCCGACAGGGCCCTAAGTGAAAAACTGTTTTTT.